This T cell receptor (beta chain) was documented in a study of blood T cell repertoires in COVID-19. Study-wide context: Samples came from the United States, Italy and Spain, spanning acute and convalescent COVID-19.

Clinical histories supplied by participants themselves formed the basis of cohort assignment. Some clones are missing from TCRdb's copy, which holds only in-frame ones; the method was immunoSEQ multiplex PCR. Altogether hundreds of thousands of clones are present, around 80% being singletons, with the ten largest covering about 7%. The V segment lost 4 bases and the J segment 4 bases; nucleotides outside the gene matches: 8. CDR3 length: 16 residues. Germline CDR1 is MNHEY and CDR2 is SVGAGI. The chain recombines TRBV6-5 with TRBJ1-4; 8 bases line up with TRBD1. This TCR came from a woman between 40 and 50 years old with acute COVID-19. Material for sequencing was PBMCs or T cells enriched from blood (not recorded which). Here the CDR3 DNA reads TGTGCCAGCAGTTCGGGCCTAGGACAGGGTAATGAAAAACTGTTTTTT. Its translation is CASSSGLGQGNEKLFF.